This paragraph covers one T cell receptor beta chain sequence. The table came from immunoSEQ multiplex PCR; TCRdb's copy has only in-frame clones and leaves some out. The sample has about 220,000 clones; 75% to 90% are singletons. Living in about two dozen US areas, the participants were between 18 and 89 years of age. This record belongs to a study of blood T cell repertoires in COVID-19. Unmatched junction bases numbered 3, after V lost 1 base and J lost 2 bases. The CDR3 totals 15 residues. Germline-derived CDR1 and CDR2 are MGHDK and SYGVNS. The chain carries TRBV25-1 and TRBJ2-5, with TRBD1 matching over 8 bases. The clonotype comes from a woman between 40 and 55 years old with acute COVID-19. Sequenced material: PBMCs or T cells enriched from blood (not recorded which). CDR3 region: CASSEWGQDQETQYF. The CDR3 bases are TGTGCCAGCAGTGAATGGGGACAGGATCAAGAGACCCAGTACTTC.